The 21 T cell receptor beta chains in this list originate from one sample, sequenced in a study of cytomegalovirus exposure and HLA in healthy donors. The PCR used 60 Vbeta and 13 Jbeta primers. Here immunoSEQ multiplex PCR was the method, and the copy in TCRdb shows in-frame clones only, minus some. The table shows some 120,000 clones, with 75% to 85% occurring only once. The sample consisted of PBMCs. The source is a woman aged 18-29 years in good health and CMV-seropositive.

Concerning this clone itself: One junction end does not reproduce the germline sequence, and a read error may be involved. V is TRBV7-7 and J is TRBJ2-2; either TRBD1 or TRBD2 may supply D (5 bases each). CDR1 and CDR2 (germline): SSHAT, FNYEAQ (reference sequence). This CDR3 comprises 16 residues. CDR3 DNA sequence: TGTGCTAGCAGCTTAGGAGGTACAGGCGCGCAGGAAGAGCTGTTTTTT. It encodes CASSLGGTGAQEELFF.

The chain links TRBV6-4 to TRBJ2-1; TRBD2 is a possible D gene (6 bases). This CDR3 spans 15 amino acids. Germline loops: CDR1 MRHNA, CDR2 SNTAGT. Trimming removed 2 bases at V and 8 bases at J, with 16 bases between. DNA of the CDR3: TGTGCCAGCAGTGACCGCGGGGCCGCAGCGGATGAGCAGTTCTTC. Protein product: CASSDRGAAADEQFF.

This clone appeared a few times. CDR3: CASSLASETQYF. CDR3 coding DNA: TGTGCCAGCAGCTTAGCTTCGGAGACCCAGTACTTC. The chain carries TRBV7-2 and TRBJ2-5; D is undetermined. CDR1 is SGHTA and CDR2 is FQGNSA in the germline V gene. The CDR3 totals 12 residues. V was pared by 0 bases and J by 5 bases, with 4 bases between.

This clone was detected only once. The chain joins TRBV2 to TRBJ1-5; D not certain. Germline loops: CDR1 SNHLY, CDR2 FYNNEI. Trimming stripped 6 bases from V and 11 bases from J, with 14 bases between. This CDR3 spans 12 amino acids. This CDR3 reads CASSEPLGAQHF. The DNA for the CDR3 is TGTGCCAGCAGCGAACCCCTCGGGGCCCAGCATTTT.

This clone was seen once. The genes are TRBV6-1 and TRBJ1-5, with a possible D match to TRBD1 (5 bases). The CDR3 totals 13 residues. From germline, CDR1 is MNHNS and CDR2 SASEGT. The V and J ends lost 5 bases and 4 bases respectively, with 9 bases between them. CDR3 nucleotides: TGTGCCAGCAGTCGACAGCCTAATCAGCCCCAGCATTTT. The encoded protein is CASSRQPNQPQHF.

The chain is built from TRBV27 and TRBJ2-1; TRBD2 matches 7 bases. CDR3 size: 15 residues. V gave up 1 base and J gave up 5 bases; unmatched junction bases: 5. Germline V gene data show CDR1 as MNHEY and CDR2 as SMNVEV (reference sequence). For the CDR3, the DNA is TGTGCCAGCAGTTTATTACGGGGGGATAACAATGAGCAGTTCTTC. Protein: CASSLLRGDNNEQFF.

The chain is built from TRBV27 and TRBJ2-3; the match to TRBD2 covers 8 bases. Germline V gene lookup returns CDR1 MNHEY and CDR2 SMNVEV (reference sequence). The CDR3 runs to 16 residues. Trimming cost V 3 bases and J 10 bases; bases outside gene matches: 15. For the CDR3, the DNA is TGTGCCAGCAGTTTCGGGGGGGGCCGTGGCTTGGGGGCGCAGTATTTT. This translates into CASSFGGGRGLGAQYF.

V usage is TRBV7-9 and J usage is TRBJ1-1, with 9 bases lining up with TRBD1. Losses at the gene ends were 5 bases for V and 4 bases for J; bases not matched to a gene: 5. The CDR3 sequence is 14 residues long. Germline CDR1 and CDR2: SEHNR and FQNEAQ (reference sequence). The CDR3 region has the DNA TGTGCCAGCAGCGCACAGGGGGCGAGCACTGAAGCTTTCTTT. It translates to CASSAQGASTEAFF.

This chain connects TRBV6-6 to TRBJ2-7, with 8 bases aligning to TRBD2. J gave up 6 bases and V 6 bases, and 10 bases lay outside the gene matches. The CDR3 has 14 residues. Germline loops: CDR1 MNHNY, CDR2 SVGAGI (reference sequence). CDR3 sequence (DNA): TGTGCCAGCAGCCTTCGGGGGGGAACAGGCGAGCAGTACTTC. Its translation: CASSLRGGTGEQYF.

The V gene is TRBV18, the J gene TRBJ2-7; 8 bases agree with TRBD2. The germline gives CDR1 KGHSH, CDR2 LQKENI. Trimming at V came to 3 bases and at J to 6 bases, leaving 4 bases not matched to a gene. There are 13 residues in the CDR3. CDR3 coding DNA: TGTGCCAGCTCACCGGGACTAGTCGGCGAGCAGTACTTC. It yields the protein CASSPGLVGEQYF.

The rearrangement joins TRBV9 to TRBJ2-3; 9 bases agree with TRBD2. V lost 3 bases to trimming and J lost 4 bases; unmatched junction nucleotides: 0. Germline assignment: CDR1 SGDLS and CDR2 YYNGEE. CDR3 length: 13 amino acids. The chain's CDR3 is CASSASGADTQYF. CDR3 sequence (DNA): TGTGCCAGCAGCGCTAGCGGGGCAGATACGCAGTATTTT.

The chain employs TRBV27 and TRBJ1-6, with D uncertain. The CDR3 contains 14 residues. V gave up 0 bases and J gave up 6 bases, with 6 bases separating them. CDR1 and CDR2 from the germline V gene are MNHEY and SMNVEV (reference sequence). CDR3 in DNA: TGTGCCAGCAGTTTATCGAACAGTAATTCACCCCTCCACTTT. It specifies CASSLSNSNSPLHF.

The rearrangement links TRBV6-5 to TRBJ2-5; 7 bases map to TRBD2. The CDR3 totals 13 residues. The germline V gene has CDR1 MNHEY and CDR2 SVGAGI. With 7 bases clipped from V and 1 base from J, the junction kept 3 bases outside the gene matches. In DNA form, the CDR3 reads TGTGCCAGCAAAAAGCGGGGCCAAGAGACCCAGTACTTC. It yields the protein CASKKRGQETQYF.

This rearrangement joins TRBV5-4 to TRBJ2-2; weak D call: TRBD1 (6 bases). CDR1 SGHNT and CDR2 YYREEE come from the germline V gene (reference sequence). Trimming took 5 bases from V and 6 from J, leaving 14 bases between them. This CDR3 comprises 14 residues. The CDR3 sequence is CASRPAGAAGELFF. In DNA form, the CDR3 reads TGTGCCAGCAGACCAGCAGGGGCCGCCGGGGAGCTGTTTTTT.

DNA of the CDR3: TGTGCCAGCGAACAGGGTAGCTCCTACAATGAGCAGTTCTTC. It yields the protein CASEQGSSYNEQFF. The genes are TRBV7-9 and TRBJ2-1; the D gene is possibly TRBD1 (6 bases). The ends were cut back, 8 bases at V and 0 bases at J, with 11 bases in the middle. CDR3 size: 14 residues. Germline V CDR1 and CDR2: SEHNR, FQNEAQ (reference sequence).

The gene calls are TRBV29-1 and TRBJ2-5; D is undetermined. The CDR3 spans 13 residues. V shed 4 bases and J shed 2 bases, with 11 bases lying between them. Germline V gene lookup returns CDR1 SQVTM and CDR2 ANQGSEA. The CDR3 nucleotides are TGCAGCGTTGGGTCCGCGTTTCAAGAGACCCAGTACTTC. As protein: CSVGSAFQETQYF.

This chain joins TRBV6-5 and TRBJ1-2, with TRBD1 matching 10 bases. Germline loops: CDR1 MNHEY, CDR2 SVGAGI. V was clipped by 6 bases and J by 4 bases; unmatched bases: 8. The CDR3 is made up of 15 amino acids. Here the CDR3 reads CASRPRTGGAYGYTF. The CDR3, as DNA: TGTGCCAGCAGACCCCGGACAGGGGGAGCCTATGGCTACACCTTC.

Notes on this clone: The same CDR3 arises from other DNA sequences in this sample as well. The V and J genes are TRBV6-5 and TRBJ1-5; TRBD1 matches at 8 bases. V lost 3 bases, J lost 7 bases, and 5 bases stayed unmatched. Germline V lookup: CDR1 MNHEY, CDR2 SVGAGI. The CDR3 consists of 14 residues. The CDR3 loop reads CASSYGQGSQPQHF. The CDR3 DNA reads as TGTGCCAGCAGTTATGGACAGGGTTCGCAGCCCCAGCATTTT.

The V and J genes are TRBV27 and TRBJ2-2, with 9 positions matching TRBD2. The trim removed 5 bases at V and 0 bases at J, leaving 4 bases unmatched. The germline CDR1 and CDR2 sequences are MNHEY and SMNVEV (reference sequence). The CDR3 is 16 amino acids. The CDR3, as DNA: TGTGCCAGCAGTCCAGGACTAGCGTCGAACACCGGGGAGCTGTTTTTT. Residues: CASSPGLASNTGELFF.

This chain joins TRBV27 and TRBJ1-2; D gene ambiguous. V lost 5 bases to trimming and J lost 4 bases, with 14 bases between them. The germline V gene encodes CDR1 MNHEY and CDR2 SMNVEV (reference sequence). There are 14 residues in the CDR3. CDR3 bases: TGTGCCAGCAGTCTCAGGTTTACCGGCTATGGCTACACCTTC. This codes for CASSLRFTGYGYTF.

V gene TRBV6-1 combines with J gene TRBJ2-7; D might be TRBD1 (5 bases). The germline V gene encodes CDR1 MNHNS and CDR2 SASEGT. The V gene lost 5 bases and the J gene lost 7 bases, with 12 bases spanning the gap. The CDR3 totals 12 residues. The CDR3 DNA reads TGTGCCAGCAGTCTTTTGGCAGGGGAGCAGTACTTC. Amino acids: CASSLLAGEQYF.